These T cell receptor beta chains were read from a single sample in a study of control samples from healthy donors and cancer patients. The assay was immunoSEQ multiplex PCR, and TCRdb's table has in-frame clones only and misses some. The sample consists of over 85,000 clones, approximately 90% of them appearing once. The source material was PBMCs. These receptors all stem from a woman aged 55-69 years with lung cancer. The CDR3 runs from the conserved cysteine through the conserved F or W. The D gene is left open where the match is weak. Clone size is stated in some rows and not others, as once, few, many or a class when expanded.

cdr3_length j_call v_call clone_size d_call cdr3_aa cdr3_nt
16 TRBJ1-1 TRBV9 . TRBD1 CASSAKPGQGTPEAFF TGTGCCAGCAGCGCAAAACCGGGACAGGGGACTCCTGAAGCTTTCTTT
17 TRBJ2-2 TRBV11-2 once TRBD2 CASSSRSGRANTGELFF TGTGCCAGCAGTTCACGTAGCGGGCGAGCGAACACCGGGGAGCTGTTTTTT
14 TRBJ1-2 TRBV24-1 . TRBD1 CATSDLDRGGGYTF TGTGCCACCAGTGATTTAGACAGGGGAGGTGGCTACACCTTC
14 TRBJ2-7 TRBV28 . TRBD1 CASRSGTASYEQYF TGTGCCAGCAGGTCCGGGACAGCCTCCTACGAGCAGTACTTC
14 TRBJ2-5 TRBV7-2 . TRBD1 CASSPTGVQETQYF TGTGCCAGCAGCCCCACAGGGGTCCAAGAGACCCAGTACTTC
13 TRBJ2-2 TRBV5-4 few . CASSLQGAGELFF TGTGCCAGCAGCTTGCAGGGTGCCGGGGAGCTGTTTTTT
15 TRBJ1-2 TRBV5-1 . . CASRTEASANYGYTF TGCGCCAGCAGGACGGAGGCTTCAGCTAACTATGGCTACACCTTC
19 TRBJ2-6 TRBV7-9 . TRBD2 CASSVGTSGRRSGANVLTF TGTGCCAGCAGCGTTGGGACTAGCGGGAGGCGCTCTGGGGCCAACGTCCTGACTTTC
16 TRBJ2-1 TRBV14 . TRBD1 CASSQLKGASYNEQFF TGTGCCAGCAGCCAGCTAAAGGGGGCCTCCTACAATGAGCAGTTCTTC
14 TRBJ1-1 TRBV11-1 . . CASSSLGSDTEAFF TGTGCCAGCAGCTCACTCGGTTCGGACACTGAAGCTTTCTTT
18 TRBJ2-3 TRBV27 . TRBD2 CASSLSALAGDTPDTQYF TGTGCCAGCAGTTTATCGGCGCTAGCGGGAGACACTCCAGATACGCAGTATTTT
12 TRBJ1-1 TRBV7-2 . . CASSETVTEAFF TGTGCCAGCAGCGAGACAGTTACTGAAGCTTTCTTT
14 TRBJ2-5 TRBV9 . . CASSADAHGETQYF TGTGCCAGCAGCGCTGATGCGCATGGGGAGACCCAGTACTTC
12 TRBJ1-1 TRBV12-3/TRBV12-4 . . CASSRSPGEAFF TGTGCCAGCAGTCGAAGCCCTGGTGAAGCTTTCTTT
12 TRBJ2-5 TRBV12-3/TRBV12-4 . . CASSLGEETQYF TGTGCCAGCAGTTTAGGGGAAGAGACCCAGTACTTC
15 TRBJ2-7 TRBV27 . . CASSLMGAGEGEQYF TGTGCCAGCAGTTTAATGGGTGCAGGGGAAGGCGAGCAGTACTTC
14 TRBJ2-7 TRBV6-2/TRBV6-3 . . CASSLNFVSYEQYF TGTGCCAGCAGCTTAAACTTTGTCTCCTACGAGCAGTACTTC
11 TRBJ1-1 TRBV6-6 . . CASLWADEAFF TGTGCCAGCCTTTGGGCCGATGAAGCTTTCTTT
12 TRBJ1-1 TRBV28 . . CASSHYDTEAFF TGTGCCAGCAGCCATTACGACACTGAAGCTTTCTTT
12 TRBJ1-1 TRBV29-1 . . CSASTWGAEAFF TGCAGCGCCTCGACCTGGGGTGCTGAAGCTTTCTTT
14 TRBJ1-1 TRBV3-1/TRBV3-2 . . CASSQEAGNTEAFF TGTGCCAGCAGCCAAGAGGCGGGTAACACTGAAGCTTTCTTT
14 TRBJ1-1 TRBV11-3 . . CASSLMTANTEAFF TGTGCCAGCAGCTTAATGACAGCCAACACTGAAGCTTTCTTT
15 TRBJ1-2 TRBV27 . TRBD1 CASSFSPGQKDGYTF TGTGCCAGCAGTTTCAGCCCGGGACAGAAAGATGGCTACACCTTC
13 TRBJ1-2 TRBV6-1 . . CASSEPANYGYTF TGTGCCAGCAGTGAACCAGCTAACTATGGCTACACCTTC
18 TRBJ2-5 TRBV6-2/TRBV6-3 . . CASSWETGRDLLQETQYF TGTGCCAGCAGTTGGGAGACAGGGAGGGACCTTCTACAAGAGACCCAGTACTTC
16 TRBJ1-6 TRBV5-4 . . CASSRGGRSYNSPLHF TGTGCCAGCAGCCGGGGGGGTAGGTCCTATAATTCACCCCTCCACTTT
14 TRBJ1-2 TRBV19 . . CASSIAHGNYGYTF TGTGCCAGTAGTATAGCACACGGTAACTATGGCTACACCTTC
16 TRBJ2-3 TRBV11-2 . TRBD2 CASSRRGVGGTDTQYF TGTGCCAGCAGCCGCCGGGGGGTCGGGGGAACAGATACGCAGTATTTT
11 TRBJ1-3 TRBV6-5 . . CATSFGDTIYF TGTGCCACCTCTTTTGGGGACACCATATATTTT
15 TRBJ1-4 TRBV5-1 . . CASSSGTAVNEKLFF TGCGCCAGCAGCTCCGGGACTGCAGTTAATGAAAAACTGTTTTTT
18 TRBJ1-2 TRBV4-1 . . CASSQEGGNSLPNYGYTF TGCGCCAGCAGCCAAGAAGGGGGTAACAGCCTTCCTAACTATGGCTACACCTTC
13 TRBJ1-1 TRBV11-2 once . CASSFEGNTEAFF TGTGCCAGCAGCTTCGAAGGAAACACTGAAGCTTTCTTT
11 TRBJ2-7 TRBV3-1/TRBV3-2 . . CASSQRLTVVF TGTGCCAGCAGCCAAAGATTGACAGTCGTCTTC
18 TRBJ2-6 TRBV4-2 . TRBD1 CASSQSGQGHSGANVLTF TGTGCCAGCAGCCAATCGGGACAGGGCCACTCTGGGGCCAACGTCCTGACTTTC
14 TRBJ1-1 TRBV10-3 few . CAISDGRSYTEAFF TGTGCCATCAGTGATGGGCGCAGTTACACTGAAGCTTTCTTT
15 TRBJ2-3 TRBV24-1 . TRBD2 CATSGLAGGRDTQYF TGTGCCACCAGTGGCCTAGCGGGGGGCCGGGATACGCAGTATTTT
15 TRBJ2-7 TRBV7-2 . TRBD1 CASSWTGQASGEQYF TGTGCCAGCAGCTGGACGGGACAGGCAAGCGGCGAGCAGTACTTC
16 TRBJ2-5 TRBV5-1 . TRBD1 CASSYTGTGVGETQYF TGCGCCAGCAGCTACACCGGGACAGGGGTCGGGGAGACCCAGTACTTC
14 TRBJ1-2 TRBV6-5 . TRBD1 CASTPGGDNYGYTF TGTGCCAGCACCCCAGGGGGCGACAACTATGGCTACACCTTC
13 TRBJ1-2 TRBV3-1/TRBV3-2 . . CASSHGEGYGYTF TGTGCCAGCAGCCATGGGGAAGGCTATGGCTACACCTTC
14 TRBJ1-5 TRBV6-5 . . CASSYSRWSQPQHF TGTGCCAGCAGTTACTCGCGTTGGAGTCAGCCCCAGCATTTT
16 TRBJ2-1 TRBV29-1 . TRBD1 CSVSEQGHRVYNEQFF TGCAGCGTTTCGGAACAGGGGCACCGAGTATACAATGAGCAGTTCTTC
13 TRBJ1-1 TRBV7-3 . TRBD1 CASSWTGGTEAFF TGTGCCAGCAGCTGGACAGGGGGAACTGAAGCTTTCTTT
13 TRBJ2-5 TRBV12-3/TRBV12-4 . TRBD1 CASSGTVQETQYF TGTGCCAGCAGCGGGACAGTCCAAGAGACCCAGTACTTC